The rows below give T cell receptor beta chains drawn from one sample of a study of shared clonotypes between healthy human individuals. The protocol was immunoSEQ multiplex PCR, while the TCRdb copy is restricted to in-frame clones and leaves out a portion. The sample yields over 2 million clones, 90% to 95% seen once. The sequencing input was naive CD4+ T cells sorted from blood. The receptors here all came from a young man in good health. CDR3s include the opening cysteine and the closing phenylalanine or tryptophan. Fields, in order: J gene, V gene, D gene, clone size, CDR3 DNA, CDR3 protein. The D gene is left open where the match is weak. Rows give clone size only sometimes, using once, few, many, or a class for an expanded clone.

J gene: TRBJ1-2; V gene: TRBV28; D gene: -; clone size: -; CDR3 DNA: TGTGCCAGCAGTCCCACCGCCCTCAGAGGCTATGGCTACACCTTC; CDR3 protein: CASSPTALRGYGYTF
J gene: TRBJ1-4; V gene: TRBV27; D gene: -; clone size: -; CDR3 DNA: TGTGCCAGCACCCCCCGGGGAACCACTAATGAAAAACTGTTTTTT; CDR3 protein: CASTPRGTTNEKLFF
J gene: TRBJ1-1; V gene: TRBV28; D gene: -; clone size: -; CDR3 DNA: TGTGCCAGCAGTTCGCCGGGACTTATGAACTCTGAAGCTTTCTTT; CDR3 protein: CASSSPGLMNSEAFF
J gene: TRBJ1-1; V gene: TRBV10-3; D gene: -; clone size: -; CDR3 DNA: TGTGCCATCAGGGGGGCGACGACTGAAGCTTTCTTT; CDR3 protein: CAIRGATTEAFF
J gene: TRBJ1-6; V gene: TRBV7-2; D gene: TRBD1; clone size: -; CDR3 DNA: TGTGCCAGCAGCTTAGGACAGGGTTTCTCACCCCTCCACTTT; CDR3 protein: CASSLGQGFSPLHF
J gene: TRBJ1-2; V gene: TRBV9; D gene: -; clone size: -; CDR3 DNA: TGTGCCAGCAGCGTAGCCGGGGGCTACACCTTC; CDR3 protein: CASSVAGGYTF
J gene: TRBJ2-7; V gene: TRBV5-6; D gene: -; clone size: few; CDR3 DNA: TGTGCCAGCAGCTTGGGACGCGAGCAGTACTTC; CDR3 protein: CASSLGREQYF
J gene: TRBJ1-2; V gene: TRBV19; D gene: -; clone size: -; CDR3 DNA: TGTGCCAGTAGTATAGGTCCCAGTGTGAGAGGCTACACCTTC; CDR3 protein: CASSIGPSVRGYTF
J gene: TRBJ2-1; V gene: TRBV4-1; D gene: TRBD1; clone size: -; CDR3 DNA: TGCGCCAGCAGCCAGGACCGGGACAGGGTTTCCGGCGAGCAGTTCTTC; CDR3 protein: CASSQDRDRVSGEQFF
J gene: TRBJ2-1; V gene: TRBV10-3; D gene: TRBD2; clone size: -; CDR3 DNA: TGTGCCATCAGGGCTAGCGGGAGTTCCTACAATGAGCAGTTCTTC; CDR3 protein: CAIRASGSSYNEQFF
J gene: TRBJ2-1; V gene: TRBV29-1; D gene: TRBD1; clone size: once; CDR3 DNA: TGCAGCGTTGAAGATCTGGTTTGGGGACAGCAGTACAATGAGCAGTTCTTC; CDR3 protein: CSVEDLVWGQQYNEQFF
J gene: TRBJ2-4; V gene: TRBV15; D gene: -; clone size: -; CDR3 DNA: TGTGCCACCAGCAGAGATCGGGGTAGCCCCATTCAGTACTTC; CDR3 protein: CATSRDRGSPIQYF
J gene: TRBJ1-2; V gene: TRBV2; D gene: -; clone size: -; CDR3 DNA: TGTGCCAGCAGTGAAGTGAAGGGAGGCAGTTGGTATGGCTACACCTTC; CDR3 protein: CASSEVKGGSWYGYTF
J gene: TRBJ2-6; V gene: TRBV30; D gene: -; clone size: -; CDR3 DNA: TGTGCCTGGAGTGCACATTCTGGGGCCAACGTCCTGACTTTC; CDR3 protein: CAWSAHSGANVLTF
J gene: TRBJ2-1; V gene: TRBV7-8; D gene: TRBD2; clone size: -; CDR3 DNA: TGTGCCAGCAGCTTAGTAGCGGGAGAGGTCTACAATGAGCAGTTCTTC; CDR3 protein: CASSLVAGEVYNEQFF
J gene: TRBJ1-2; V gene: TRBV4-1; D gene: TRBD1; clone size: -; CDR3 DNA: TGCGCCAGCAGCCATCCCGGACAGGGATTTATATATGGCTACACCTTC; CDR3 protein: CASSHPGQGFIYGYTF
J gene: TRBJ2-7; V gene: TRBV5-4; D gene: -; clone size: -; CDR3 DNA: TGTGCCAGCAGCTTGGGGGAATTAAGCTCCTACGAGCAGTACTTC; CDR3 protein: CASSLGELSSYEQYF
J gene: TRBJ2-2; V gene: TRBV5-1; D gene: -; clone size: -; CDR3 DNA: TGCGCCAGCAGCATACTCCAAGGGGCGGGCACCGGGGAGCTGTTTTTT; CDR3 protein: CASSILQGAGTGELFF
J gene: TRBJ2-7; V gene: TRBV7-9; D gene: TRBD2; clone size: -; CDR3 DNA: TGTGCCAGCAGCCCTAGACTAGCGGGCAAGAGCTCCTACGAGCAGTACTTC; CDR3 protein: CASSPRLAGKSSYEQYF
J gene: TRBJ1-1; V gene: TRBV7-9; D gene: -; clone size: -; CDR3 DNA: TGTGCCAGCAGCCCAGTTAGAACAGGGTCCGCTGAAGCTTTCTTT; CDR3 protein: CASSPVRTGSAEAFF
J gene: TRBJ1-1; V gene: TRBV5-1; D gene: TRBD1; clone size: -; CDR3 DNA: TGCGCCAGCAGCTGGGGAGACCCCAGGGGGAGCACTGAAGCTTTCTTT; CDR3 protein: CASSWGDPRGSTEAFF
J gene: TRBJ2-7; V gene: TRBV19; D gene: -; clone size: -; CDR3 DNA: TGTGCCAGTAGTATCGGCAGGATCTTGGGCGAGCAGTACTTC; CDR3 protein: CASSIGRILGEQYF
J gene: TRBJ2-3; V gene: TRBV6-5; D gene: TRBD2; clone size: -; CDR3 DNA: TGTGCCAGCAGCAGACTAGCGGGCTCGGCAGATACGCAGTATTTT; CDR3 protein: CASSRLAGSADTQYF